A selection of T cell receptor beta chains follows, all from one sample in a study of response to subunit inactivated influenza vaccine. TCRdb passed the RT-PCR reads through MiXCR, listing each CDR3 protein once. Counted here are about half a million distinct CDR3 sequences, about 8% occurring once; the ten biggest clones make up under 15%. Sample: PBMCs from blood, taken 23 to 25 months after vaccination. These receptors were collected from a man between 50 and 69 years old who received an inactivated influenza vaccine. Each CDR3 is given without its conserved first and last residue. The D gene is left open where the match is weak.

NA	TRBV4-1	TRBJ2-2	ASSQDHPGANTGELF
NA	TRBV11-2	TRBJ2-5	ASSPFKGTQETQY
TRBD2	TRBV12-3/TRBV12-4	TRBJ2-2	ASSWGTSGTITGELF
TRBD2	TRBV5-1	TRBJ2-3	ASGGGTNQRTDTQY
NA	TRBV7-6	TRBJ1-1	ASSLATSFGTEAF
TRBD1	TRBV20-1	TRBJ1-1	SAPGQGGAMNTEAF
TRBD1	TRBV7-9	TRBJ1-1	ASSQRQGTEAF
NA	TRBV29-1	TRBJ2-5	SVENEGRETQY
NA	TRBV2	TRBJ1-5	ASSKAWGHNQPQH
NA	TRBV9	TRBJ2-1	ASTPRGALNEQF
TRBD2	TRBV20-1	TRBJ2-3	SASGGLAGNPDTQY
NA	TRBV6-1	TRBJ2-1	ASSAPGPNNEQF
NA	TRBV5-1	TRBJ2-7	ASSLIPGPDEQY
TRBD1	TRBV12-3/TRBV12-4	TRBJ2-2	ASSLETGVRGELF
TRBD2	TRBV5-6	TRBJ2-1	ASSLLRTSEGNEQF
TRBD1	TRBV15	TRBJ2-1	ATSMNLGQADNEQF
NA	TRBV27	TRBJ1-4	ASSKGAQANEKLF
TRBD2	TRBV10-3	TRBJ2-2	ATGLASNTGELF
NA	TRBV4-2	TRBJ1-2	ASSQAAFGGGANYGYT
TRBD1	TRBV24-1	TRBJ2-1	ATSVGQGFDNEQF
NA	TRBV6-5	TRBJ1-1	ASSYSDRNTEAF
TRBD1	TRBV29-1	TRBJ2-4	SVSQGARIDIQY
NA	TRBV10-3	TRBJ1-1	AISGVQANTEAF
NA	TRBV27	TRBJ2-5	ASSLSARETQY
NA	TRBV20-1	TRBJ2-5	SWNWLETQY
NA	TRBV10-3	TRBJ2-7	AIKVGADEQY
TRBD1	TRBV10-3	TRBJ2-2	AISESKPGQGSTGELF
NA	TRBV7-9	TRBJ2-3	ASSPGGVNTDTQY
TRBD1	TRBV29-1	TRBJ1-1	SVVRVGQGLPEAF
TRBD1	TRBV19	TRBJ2-2	ASLRQGGAGELF
NA	TRBV4-2	TRBJ1-2	ASSQDPTTGPNYGYT
NA	TRBV10-2	TRBJ2-7	ASSDPRRAYEQY
TRBD2	TRBV9	TRBJ2-3	ASSVASGASTDTQY
NA	TRBV7-9	TRBJ2-1	ASSLAGLGHNEQF
TRBD2	TRBV20-1	TRBJ2-1	SARPPLAGYNEQF
TRBD1	TRBV4-2	TRBJ1-1	ASSQEWDSYAEAF
TRBD1	TRBV19	TRBJ1-5	ASSNQGATQPQH
TRBD1	TRBV10-3	TRBJ2-7	AISAARAGTGEPHFSPYEQY
TRBD1	TRBV7-2	TRBJ2-1	ASRTDRSSYNEQF
NA	TRBV6-5	TRBJ2-5	ASSYSKGGGETQY
NA	TRBV3-1	TRBJ2-3	ASSGGQGGTDTQY
TRBD1	TRBV18	TRBJ2-7	ASSVGQNYEQY
TRBD2	TRBV7-8	TRBJ2-3	ASSLKAGVGKADTQY
NA	TRBV7-9	TRBJ2-1	ASSLVQGRGEQF
TRBD1	TRBV7-8	TRBJ2-2	ASRVQGSSTGELF
NA	TRBV21-1	TRBJ2-7	ASPGKGGHEQY
NA	TRBV15	TRBJ2-1	ATSSLGNEQF
NA	TRBV20-1	TRBJ2-5	SVPVWGSETQY
TRBD2	TRBV20-1	TRBJ2-1	SAPIWGTSGSNEQF
TRBD1	TRBV18	TRBJ1-2	ASSPPGTVQSGYT
TRBD2	TRBV27	TRBJ2-3	ASSSGLAEDPTDTQY
NA	TRBV5-6	TRBJ2-2	ASSREGGNTGELF